Each of the 28 T cell receptor beta chains below was sequenced from the same sample in a study of cytomegalovirus exposure and HLA in healthy donors. Repertoires were generated with immunoSEQ multiplex PCR, while TCRdb's copy carries only in-frame clones and drops some. Of fewer than 90,000 clones in the sample, 90% to 96% were seen once. Sequencing input: PBMCs. The receptor set was obtained from a young man in good health and CMV-seropositive.

The V call is TRBV4-1, the J call TRBJ2-5, with 7 bases fitting TRBD1. V gave up 0 bases and J gave up 8 bases; unmatched junction bases: 9. The CDR3 has 15 residues. Germline V gene sequence: CDR1 MGHRA, CDR2 YSYEKL. CDR3: CASSQDPGQKRTQYF. DNA for the CDR3: TGCGCCAGCAGCCAAGATCCGGGACAGAAGAGAACCCAGTACTTC.

The CDR3 coding sequence is TGTGCCTGGAGTGTACTTCTGACTAGCGGGAGCCCAGATACGCAGTATTTT. Amino acids: CAWSVLLTSGSPDTQYF. This sequence joins TRBV30 and TRBJ2-3; 12 bases fit TRBD2. V lost 0 bases, J lost 4 bases, and 8 bases stayed unmatched. The CDR3 loop spans 17 amino acids. The V gene's germline CDR1 is GTSNPN and CDR2 SVGIG (reference sequence).

The chain links TRBV2 to TRBJ1-1; D may be TRBD1 (5 bases). Germline-derived CDR1 and CDR2 are SNHLY and FYNNEI. This CDR3 spans 13 amino acids. Trimming removed 6 bases from V and 5 bases from J, with 13 bases in between. CDR3 nucleotide sequence: TGTGCCAGCAGACCCCGACAGTTTACTGAAGCTTTCTTT. It encodes CASRPRQFTEAFF. Looking up the rest from reference TRBV2 and TRBJ1-1 gives the full variable domain: EPEVTQTPSHQVTQMGQEVILRCVPISNHLYFYWYRQILGQKVEFLVSFYNNEISEKSEIFDDQFSVERPDGSNFTLKIRSTKLEDSAMYFCASRPRQFTEAFFGQGTRLTVV.

This sequence joins TRBV18 and TRBJ2-7, with 12 bases fitting TRBD2. Germline assignment: CDR1 KGHSH and CDR2 LQKENI. V lost 2 bases and J lost 3; bases outside the gene matches: 5. The CDR3 contains 16 residues. CDR3 sequence: CASSPTETSGGYEQYF. CDR3 in DNA: TGTGCCAGCTCACCAACAGAGACTAGCGGGGGCTACGAGCAGTACTTC.

The chain employs TRBV5-1 and TRBJ1-4; D ambiguous. Germline CDR1 and CDR2: SGHRS and YFSETQ. This CDR3 has 14 amino acids. V was shortened by 4 bases and J by 8 bases, with 15 bases between the two germline ends. The DNA of the CDR3 is TGCGCCAGCAGCCCACCCGGCGGTGGGGAAAAACTGTTTTTT. Residues: CASSPPGGGEKLFF.

The V call is TRBV5-1, the J call TRBJ2-1; 7 positions agree with TRBD2. CDR1 and CDR2 (germline): SGHRS, YFSETQ. With 2 bases clipped from V and 1 base from J, the junction kept 0 bases outside the gene matches. The CDR3 runs to 14 residues. CDR3 coding DNA: TGCGCCAGCAGCTTAGCGGGGTCCTACAATGAGCAGTTCTTC. Its translation is CASSLAGSYNEQFF.

V gene TRBV9 combines with J gene TRBJ2-7; 9 nucleotides agree with TRBD1. Germline-derived CDR1 and CDR2 are SGDLS and YYNGEE. Trimming took 4 bases from V and 5 from J; bases not matched to a gene: 7. CDR3 length: 14 amino acids. The CDR3 coding sequence is TGTGCCAGCAGCTACCGGGACAGGGACCACGAGCAGTACTTC. Translating it yields CASSYRDRDHEQYF.

This chain connects TRBV19 to TRBJ1-5, with D possibly being TRBD1 (6 bases). This CDR3 comprises 15 residues. Germline V lookup: CDR1 LNHDA, CDR2 SQIVND (reference sequence). V was shortened by 9 bases and J by 3 bases, with 18 bases between the two germline ends. The CDR3 here is CASSTLQGTNQPQHF. Written as DNA, the CDR3 is TGTGCCAGCTCAACTTTACAGGGTACCAATCAGCCCCAGCATTTT.

As DNA, the CDR3 is TGCAGCGTTTCCCGTATGAACACTGAAGCTTTCTTT. Its protein is CSVSRMNTEAFF. V is TRBV29-1 and J is TRBJ1-1; D unclear. The V end was cut by 5 bases, the J end by 0 bases, with 7 bases between. The length of the CDR3 is 12 residues. CDR1 is SQVTM, CDR2 ANQGSEA, per germline.

The CDR3 reads CASSVRGTGIFYEQYF. The CDR3 nucleotides are TGTGCCAGCAGTGTACGAGGGACAGGAATATTCTACGAGCAGTACTTC. The chain is built from TRBV6-1 and TRBJ2-7, with 8 bases aligning to TRBD1. The CDR3 contains 16 residues. CDR1 is MNHNS, CDR2 SASEGT, per germline. V was clipped by 4 bases and J by 3 bases; unmatched bases: 11.

The chain recombines TRBV11-2 with TRBJ1-2; 10 bases agree with TRBD1. The CDR3 covers 14 residues. The trim removed 1 base at V and 4 bases at J, leaving 0 bases unmatched. Germline loops: CDR1 SGHAT, CDR2 FQNNGV. The CDR3 is CASSLGDRGYGYTF. The CDR3 bases are TGTGCCAGCAGCTTAGGGGACAGGGGCTATGGCTACACCTTC. The full variable domain, its missing parts supplied by reference TRBV11-2 and TRBJ1-2, is EAGVAQSPRYKIIEKRQSVAFWCNPISGHATLYWYQQILGQGPKLLIQFQNNGVVDDSQLPKDRFSAERLKGVDSTLKIQPAKLEDSAVYLCASSLGDRGYGYTFGSGTRLTVV.

The chain uses TRBV5-4 and TRBJ1-1, with D unresolved. Germline V gives CDR1 SGHNT, CDR2 YYREEE (reference sequence). The CDR3 contains 13 residues. Trimming shortened V by 0 bases and J by 2 bases, and 5 bases separated the two germline ends. Written as DNA, the CDR3 is TGTGCCAGCAGCTTGGCCATCAACACTGAAGCTTTCTTT. Its translation: CASSLAINTEAFF.

This rearrangement joins TRBV19 to TRBJ2-3; TRBD2 matches at 13 bases. The J segment lost 9 bases and the V segment lost 8 bases, leaving 8 bases of the junction unmatched. Germline assignment: CDR1 LNHDA and CDR2 SQIVND (reference sequence). The CDR3 extends over 14 amino acids. The CDR3 sequence is CASELAGGTRTQYF. CDR3 bases: TGTGCCAGTGAACTAGCGGGAGGGACCAGGACGCAGTATTTT.

The chain joins TRBV6-6 to TRBJ2-7; 7 bases are a match to TRBD1. The CDR3 extends over 13 amino acids. The germline V gene has CDR1 MNHNY and CDR2 SVGAGI (reference sequence). The V segment lost 4 bases and the J segment 5 bases; nucleotides outside the gene matches: 5. CDR3 sequence reads: CASSSDRVHEQYF. CDR3 in DNA: TGTGCCAGCAGTTCCGACAGGGTACACGAGCAGTACTTC.

The chain links TRBV19 to TRBJ1-2; no reliable D call. Germline values: CDR1 LNHDA, CDR2 SQIVND (reference sequence). V gave up 6 bases and J gave up 0 bases, with 14 bases separating them. The CDR3 is made up of 15 amino acids. The CDR3 loop reads CASRRGGGANYGYTF. In DNA form, the CDR3 reads TGTGCCAGTAGAAGAGGTGGAGGAGCTAACTATGGCTACACCTTC.

The chain links TRBV19 to TRBJ2-3; a weak D match, TRBD1 (6 bases). Germline lookup yields CDR1 LNHDA and CDR2 SQIVND (reference sequence). The CDR3 covers 14 residues. The V and J ends lost 5 bases and 4 bases respectively, with 13 bases between them. The CDR3 region is CASSQGPVADTQYF. CDR3 DNA sequence: TGTGCCAGTAGTCAGGGGCCTGTGGCAGATACGCAGTATTTT.

The V and J genes are TRBV28 and TRBJ1-1, with 8 nucleotides matching TRBD1. The J segment lost 5 bases and the V segment lost 5 bases, leaving 7 bases of the junction unmatched. The CDR3 spans 14 residues. The V gene's germline CDR1 is MDHEN and CDR2 SYDVKM. In DNA, the CDR3 is TGTGCCAGCAGTCCGACAACAGGGGGGACTGAAGCTTTCTTT. Amino acid sequence: CASSPTTGGTEAFF.

The J gene is TRBJ2-5, the V gene TRBV6-6; tentative D call: TRBD2 (5 bases). Trimming took off 2 bases at V and 3 bases at J, with 10 bases between the two ends. This CDR3 comprises 14 residues. CDR1 is MNHNY, CDR2 SVGAGI, per germline (reference sequence). The CDR3 bases are TGTGCCAGCAGTTACAGCGGTAACAAAGAGACCCAGTACTTC. As protein: CASSYSGNKETQYF.

The chain is built from TRBV5-1 and TRBJ1-2, with D uncertain. The CDR3 is made up of 12 amino acids. V gave up 5 bases and J gave up 8 bases, with 13 bases separating them. Germline CDR1 and CDR2: SGHRS and YFSETQ. The CDR3 is CASSISRQGYTF. In DNA form, the CDR3 reads TGCGCCAGCAGTATTTCCAGGCAGGGCTACACCTTC.

The chain combines TRBV7-9 with TRBJ1-2, with TRBD1 identical over 7 bases. V shed 1 base, J shed 4 bases, and the junction held 3 bases outside the gene matches. CDR1 is SEHNR and CDR2 is FQNEAQ in the germline V gene (reference sequence). This CDR3 comprises 14 residues. As DNA, the CDR3 is TGTGCCAGCAGCTTAGGGGGACAGCGCTATGGCTACACCTTC. Residues: CASSLGGQRYGYTF. Combining the CDR3 with reference TRBV7-9 and TRBJ1-2 gives the whole variable domain DTGVSQNPRHKITKRGQNVTFRCDPISEHNRLYWYRQTLGQGPEFLTYFQNEAQLEKSRLLSDRFSAERPKGSFSTLEIQRTEQGDSAMYLCASSLGGQRYGYTFGSGTRLTVV.

This chain connects TRBV7-2 to TRBJ2-7; tentatively, D is TRBD1 (5 bases). Germline V gene sequence: CDR1 SGHTA, CDR2 FQGNSA. The CDR3 length is 14 residues. Trimming removed 2 bases at V and 3 bases at J, with 11 bases between. The CDR3 DNA is TGTGCCAGCAGCTTATTCCAGGGTAGCTACGAGCAGTACTTC. Translated: CASSLFQGSYEQYF.

The CDR3 coding sequence is TGTGCCAGCAGCGTGGACTACGATCAGCCCCAGCATTTT. Amino acid sequence: CASSVDYDQPQHF. The chain is built from TRBV9 and TRBJ1-5; unclear D gene. The V gene lost 2 bases and the J gene lost 5 bases, with 8 bases spanning the gap. This CDR3 has 13 amino acids. The V gene's germline CDR1 is SGDLS and CDR2 YYNGEE.

The genes are TRBV5-8 and TRBJ1-5, with D possibly TRBD1 on 5 matching bases. The CDR3 runs 12 residues. Germline-derived CDR1 and CDR2 are SGHTS and YDEGEE. Between the trimmed V and J ends, which lost 4 bases and 9 bases, there was a span of 11 bases. The CDR3 here is CASSQRGAPQHF. CDR3 coding DNA: TGTGCCAGCAGCCAACGCGGGGCGCCCCAGCATTTT.

V usage is TRBV6-5 and J usage is TRBJ1-2, with D unclear. Trimming shortened V by 0 bases and J by 8 bases, and 16 bases separated the two germline ends. CDR1 and CDR2 (germline): MNHEY, SVGAGI. The length of the CDR3 is 15 residues. In nucleotides, the CDR3 is TGTGCCAGCAGTTACTCGTCCCGGGGAATTGGCGGCTACACCTTC. It yields the protein CASSYSSRGIGGYTF.

This clone appeared a single time. The CDR3 nucleotides read TGTGCCAGCAGCCAAGATCGGGAAAGAGCCGAGCAGTACTTC. This translates into CASSQDRERAEQYF. V and J are TRBV14 and TRBJ2-7; D might be TRBD2 (5 bases). Germline CDR1 is SGHDN and CDR2 is FVKESK. The V end was cut by 0 bases, the J end by 6 bases, with 12 bases between. The CDR3 sequence is 14 residues long.

The CDR3 sequence: CATSRVGQGDQPQHF. In nucleotides, the CDR3 is TGTGCCACCAGCAGAGTCGGACAAGGTGATCAGCCCCAGCATTTT. This chain uses TRBV15 with TRBJ1-5; tentative D call: TRBD1 (5 bases). The CDR3 is made up of 15 amino acids. Trimming removed 1 base from V and 5 bases from J, with 12 bases in between. Germline CDR1 reads LNHNV; CDR2 reads YYDKDF (reference sequence).

This sequence joins TRBV18 and TRBJ2-1; D not resolved. CDR1 is KGHSH, CDR2 LQKENI, per germline. The ends were cut back, 3 bases at V and 0 bases at J, with 6 bases in the middle. This CDR3 comprises 14 residues. CDR3 amino acids: CASSPTHSYNEQFF. The CDR3, as DNA: TGTGCCAGCTCACCCACTCACTCCTACAATGAGCAGTTCTTC.

The chain joins TRBV27 to TRBJ2-7, with D possibly TRBD1 on 5 matching bases. Germline V lookup: CDR1 MNHEY, CDR2 SMNVEV (reference sequence). Trimming stripped 5 bases from V and 2 bases from J, with 10 bases between. The CDR3 spans 13 residues. CDR3 sequence reads: CASSDSQTYEQYF. DNA of the CDR3: TGTGCCAGCAGTGACAGTCAAACCTACGAGCAGTACTTC.